The text below deals with one T cell receptor (beta chain). These data belong to a study of blood T cell repertoires in COVID-19. Study summary: Italy, Spain and the United States were the sources of the convalescent and acute COVID-19 samples. In each case, the material was cDNA or gDNA derived from T cells, B-cell-depleted T cells, or PBMCs.

This CDR3 is built from 20 residues. From germline, CDR1 is LGHNT and CDR2 FRNRAP. J was trimmed by 7 bases and V by 3 bases; bases with no gene match: 23. In the original processing: The authors estimated nucleated cell counts from reference gene primer amplification. The protocol was immunoSEQ multiplex PCR, while the TCRdb copy is restricted to in-frame clones and leaves out a portion. V, J and clone size are taken as reported in that table, and D and trimming were inferred from the DNA itself. The table has around 30,000 clones, 65% to 90% seen once. This receptor was identified in a woman older than 75 with active or convalescent COVID-19. The source material was peripheral blood. The chain carries TRBV12-5 and TRBJ2-1, with 8 positions matching TRBD2. The CDR3 region is CASGLRTGGLTSGVLNEQFF. CDR3 nucleotides: TGTGCTAGTGGTTTACGGACGGGAGGGCTAACGTCCGGGGTATTGAATGAGCAGTTCTTC.